This T cell receptor (beta chain) was found in a study of neurological immune-mediated disorders. CDR1 is SGHRS and CDR2 is YFSETQ in the germline V gene. This CDR3 is 17 amino acids long. TCRdb reprocessed the 5' RACE reads with MiXCR, giving one entry per CDR3 protein. Of some 50,000 distinct CDR3 sequences listed, roughly 17% are singletons. Study-wide results and limits: Expanded clones shared no CDR3 amino acid sequences across subjects, suggesting private repertoires in all groups.

Turning to this clonotype: Its antigen is currently unknown. An end of the junction does not agree with germline; a read error may underlie this.

V usage is TRBV5-1 and J usage is TRBJ2-2; 15 bases line up with TRBD2. The sample comprised PBMCs. This clonotype was obtained from a man aged 60 to 69 in good health. The CDR3 nucleotides read TGCGCCAGCAGCTCCTGGACTAGCGGGAGGGCCACCGGGGAGTTGTTTTTT. Its protein product is CASSSWTSGRATGELFF.